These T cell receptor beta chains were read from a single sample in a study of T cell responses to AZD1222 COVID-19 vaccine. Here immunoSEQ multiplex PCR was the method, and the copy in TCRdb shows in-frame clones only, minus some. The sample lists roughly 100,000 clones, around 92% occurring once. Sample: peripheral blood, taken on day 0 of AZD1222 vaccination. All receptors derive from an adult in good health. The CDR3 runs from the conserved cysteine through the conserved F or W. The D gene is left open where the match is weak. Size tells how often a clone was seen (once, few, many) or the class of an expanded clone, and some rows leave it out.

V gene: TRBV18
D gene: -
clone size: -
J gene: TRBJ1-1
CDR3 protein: CASSPRALQAYTEAFF
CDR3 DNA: TGTGCCAGCTCACCCCGAGCCCTGCAGGCGTACACTGAAGCTTTCTTT

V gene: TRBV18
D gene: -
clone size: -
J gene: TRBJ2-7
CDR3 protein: CASSPQDGYEQYF
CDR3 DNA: TGTGCCAGCTCACCACAGGACGGATACGAGCAGTACTTC

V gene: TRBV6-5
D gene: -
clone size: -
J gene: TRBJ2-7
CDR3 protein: CASKVTGQSHEQYF
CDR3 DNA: TGTGCCAGCAAAGTCACAGGGCAGTCCCACGAGCAGTACTTC

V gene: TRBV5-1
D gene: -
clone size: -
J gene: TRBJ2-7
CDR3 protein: CASSLEVHGREPYEQYF
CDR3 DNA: TGCGCCAGCAGCTTGGAGGTCCATGGCAGGGAACCCTACGAGCAGTACTTC

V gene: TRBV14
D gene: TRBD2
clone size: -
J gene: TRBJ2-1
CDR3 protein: CASSQDEGLAGRHYNEQFF
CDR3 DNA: TGTGCCAGCAGCCAAGACGAAGGACTAGCGGGAAGACACTACAATGAGCAGTTCTTC

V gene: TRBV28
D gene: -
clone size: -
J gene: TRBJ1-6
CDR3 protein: CASSKQGHGNSPLHF
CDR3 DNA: TGTGCCAGCAGTAAGCAGGGACACGGAAATTCACCCCTCCACTTT

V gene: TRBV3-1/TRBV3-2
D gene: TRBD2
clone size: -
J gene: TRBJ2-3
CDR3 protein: CASSARTSGRTDTQYF
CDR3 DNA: TGTGCCAGCAGCGCGCGAACTAGCGGGAGGACAGATACGCAGTATTTT

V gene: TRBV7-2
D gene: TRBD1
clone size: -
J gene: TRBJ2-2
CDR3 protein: CASSRRQGGTGELFF
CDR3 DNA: TGTGCCAGCAGCCGCCGACAGGGGGGCACCGGGGAGCTGTTTTTT

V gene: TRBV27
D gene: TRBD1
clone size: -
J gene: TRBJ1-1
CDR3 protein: CASNGQGAGFEAFF
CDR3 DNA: TGTGCCAGCAATGGACAGGGGGCGGGCTTTGAAGCTTTCTTT

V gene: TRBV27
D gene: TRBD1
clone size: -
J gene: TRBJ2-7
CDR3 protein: CASSLRGPHEQYF
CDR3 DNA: TGTGCCAGCAGTTTGAGGGGGCCGCACGAGCAGTACTTC

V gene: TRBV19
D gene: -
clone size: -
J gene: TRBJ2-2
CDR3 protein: CASSMAGMVAGELFF
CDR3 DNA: TGTGCCAGTAGTATGGCCGGGATGGTGGCCGGGGAGCTGTTTTTT

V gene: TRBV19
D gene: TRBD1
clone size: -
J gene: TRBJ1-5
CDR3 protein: CASSTRTGGSNQPQHF
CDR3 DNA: TGTGCCAGTAGTACGAGGACAGGGGGCAGCAATCAGCCCCAGCATTTT

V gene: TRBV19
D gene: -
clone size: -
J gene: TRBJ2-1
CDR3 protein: CASSTGTPYNEQFF
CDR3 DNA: TGTGCCAGTAGTACTGGGACACCCTACAATGAGCAGTTCTTC

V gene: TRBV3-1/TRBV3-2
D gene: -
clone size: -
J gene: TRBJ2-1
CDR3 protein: CASSPASNEQFF
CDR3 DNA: TGTGCCAGCAGCCCCGCGAGCAATGAGCAGTTCTTC

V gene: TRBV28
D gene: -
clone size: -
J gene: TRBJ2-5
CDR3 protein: CASRPRRRIGETQYF
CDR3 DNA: TGTGCCAGCAGACCCAGACGGAGGATAGGGGAGACCCAGTACTTC

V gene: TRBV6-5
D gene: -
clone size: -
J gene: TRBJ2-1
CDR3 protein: CASRPISGDNEQFF
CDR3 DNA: TGTGCCAGCAGGCCTATTTCAGGGGACAATGAGCAGTTCTTC

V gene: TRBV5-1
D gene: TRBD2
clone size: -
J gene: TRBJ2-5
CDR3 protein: CASSISGSGAETQYF
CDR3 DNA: TGCGCCAGCAGCATTAGCGGGAGTGGGGCGGAGACCCAGTACTTC

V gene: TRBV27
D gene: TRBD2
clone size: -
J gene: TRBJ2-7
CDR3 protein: CASSSRRGGRTYEQYF
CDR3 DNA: TGTGCCAGCAGCTCTCGGCGGGGCGGGAGGACCTACGAGCAGTACTTC

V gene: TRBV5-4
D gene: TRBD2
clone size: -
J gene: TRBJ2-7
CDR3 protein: CASSSSSGDYEQYF
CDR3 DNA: TGTGCCAGCAGCTCCTCTAGCGGTGACTACGAGCAGTACTTC

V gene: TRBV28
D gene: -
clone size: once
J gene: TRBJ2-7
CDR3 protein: CASSFVAGQQYF
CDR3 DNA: TGTGCCAGCAGTTTCGTGGCAGGACAGCAGTACTTC

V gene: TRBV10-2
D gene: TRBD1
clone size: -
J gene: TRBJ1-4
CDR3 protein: CASSPQGAGEKLFF
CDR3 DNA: TGCGCCAGCAGTCCACAGGGGGCAGGGGAAAAACTGTTTTTT

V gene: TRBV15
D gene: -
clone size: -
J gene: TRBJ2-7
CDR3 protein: CATSHGGQNYEQYF
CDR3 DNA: TGTGCCACCAGTCACGGGGGACAGAACTACGAGCAGTACTTC

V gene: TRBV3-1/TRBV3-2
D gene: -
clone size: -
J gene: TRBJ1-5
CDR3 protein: CASSQAGVAQPQHF
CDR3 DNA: TGTGCCAGCAGCCAAGCAGGGGTCGCTCAGCCCCAGCATTTT

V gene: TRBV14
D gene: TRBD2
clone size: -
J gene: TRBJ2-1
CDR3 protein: CASSQGLAASYNEQFF
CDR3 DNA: TGTGCCAGCAGCCAAGGACTAGCGGCCTCCTACAATGAGCAGTTCTTC

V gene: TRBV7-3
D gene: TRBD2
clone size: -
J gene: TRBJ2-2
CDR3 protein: CASSIHPGLARRTGELFF
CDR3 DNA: TGTGCCAGCAGCATCCATCCGGGACTAGCGAGGAGGACCGGGGAGCTGTTTTTT

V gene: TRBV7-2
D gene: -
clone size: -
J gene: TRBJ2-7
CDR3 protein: CASSYKNGYEQYF
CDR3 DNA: TGTGCCAGCAGTTATAAAAACGGTTACGAGCAGTACTTC

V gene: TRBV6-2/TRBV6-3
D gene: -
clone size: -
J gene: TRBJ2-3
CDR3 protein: CASSRRAPSSTDTQYF
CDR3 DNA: TGTGCCAGCAGTCGCCGGGCCCCCTCTAGCACAGATACGCAGTATTTT

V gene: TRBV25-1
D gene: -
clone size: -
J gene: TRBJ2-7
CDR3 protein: CASSLSGRGVHEQYF
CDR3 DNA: TGTGCCAGCAGTCTTTCGGGCAGGGGGGTTCACGAGCAGTACTTC